This T cell receptor beta chain was sequenced for a study of molecular identifiers for immune sequencing clone quantification. Study conclusions and caveats: Spiked Jurkat TCR RNA equal to one cell could reportedly be picked out among 850,000 to 1,000,000 naive cells.

Libraries of naive CD8 cells were prepared from around 18,000 to 910,000 sorted cells using 10%, 30% or 50% RNA. Naive CD8 T cells underwent sorting with the CD8+CD4-CCR7+CD45RA+ definition. On this clonotype itself: Its antigen is currently unknown.

TCRdb itself ran the PCR reads through MiXCR, one entry per CDR3 protein. The sample contains more than 450,000 distinct CDR3 sequences, approximately 25% of which appear only once. This CDR3 contains 12 residues. The J segment lost 5 bases and the V segment lost 6 bases, leaving 4 bases of the junction unmatched. CDR1 SGHAT and CDR2 FQNNGV come from the germline V gene. The chain employs TRBV11-2 and TRBJ2-7; TRBD1 matches 7 bases. The sequenced material came from naive CD8+ T cells from blood, with Jurkat cell RNA spiked in. The subset is: FACS-sorted CD8+CD4-CCR7+CD45RA+ naive T cells. The sequence was obtained from a human donor in good health. Some libraries in this study had Jurkat cell RNA spiked in. CDR3 region: CASSRQGHEQYF. The DNA for the CDR3 is TGTGCCAGCAGTCGACAGGGCCACGAGCAGTACTTC.